The 15 T cell receptor beta chains reported below all come from one sample, sequenced in a study of early T cells in non-severe SARS-CoV-2 infection (dated by TCRdb to the early 2020s). Receptors were amplified or captured by 5' RACE. Instrument used: NextSeq 500. TCRdb reworked the public reads: Q25 trimming with fastp, MiXCR clone assembly, productive beta chains retained. Rows with one shared CDR3 protein collapse into an entry with the most common genes and DNA. The sample includes 30,000 or so distinct CDR3 sequences, with around 7% observed a single time. The ten most abundant clones make up approximately 4.1% of the sample. The sequenced sample consisted of whole blood. Source of these receptors: an adult who was a healthcare worker with PCR-confirmed SARS-CoV-2 infection or an uninfected control (not recorded which).

This clonotype is medium-sized in the sample. The chain has TRBV25-1 and TRBJ1-5, with D maybe TRBD1 (5 bases). The V and J ends lost 6 bases and 7 bases respectively, with 16 bases between them. CDR3 length equals 14 residues. In germline, CDR1 is MGHDK, CDR2 SYGVNS. CDR3 sequence: CASRAWGGNQPQHF. CDR3 DNA: TGTGCCAGCAGGGCTTGGGGGGGAAACCAGCCCCAGCATTTT.

V gene TRBV9 combines with J gene TRBJ2-3; 7 bases are a match to TRBD1. Losses at the gene ends were 0 bases for V and 4 bases for J; bases not matched to a gene: 5. CDR3 length equals 15 residues. Germline loops: CDR1 SGDLS, CDR2 YYNGEE. The CDR3 DNA sequence: TGTGCCAGCAGCGTAGAACAGGGGATTGCAGATACGCAGTATTTT. This encodes CASSVEQGIADTQYF.

The chain combines TRBV11-3 with TRBJ2-2, with D hard to call. Germline loops: CDR1 SGHNT, CDR2 YENEEA. V was pared by 5 bases and J by 4 bases, with 17 bases between. This CDR3 region has 16 residues. The CDR3 protein is CASSPMWAKGTGELFF. CDR3 bases: TGTGCCAGCAGCCCAATGTGGGCAAAAGGCACCGGGGAGCTGTTTTTT.

This clonotype has at least ten counts. This chain links TRBV10-3 with TRBJ2-3, with a tentative D call TRBD2 (6 bases). The CDR3 totals 15 residues. V was pared by 4 bases and J by 1 base, with 12 bases between. Germline CDR1 is ENHRY and CDR2 is SYGVKD. DNA of the CDR3: TGTGCCATCAGTGCACGCGGGGAGGGCACAGATACGCAGTATTTT. It is translated as CAISARGEGTDTQYF.

The sample holds many counts of this clonotype. The chain combines TRBV14 with TRBJ2-3; TRBD1 or TRBD2 may be the D gene (7 bases each). Trimming shortened V by 3 bases and J by 3 bases, and 16 bases separated the two germline ends. There are 16 residues in the CDR3. Germline CDR1 is SGHDN and CDR2 is FVKESK. This CDR3 is CASSHEGGGATDTQYF. The CDR3 bases are TGTGCCAGCAGCCACGAGGGAGGGGGCGCGACAGATACGCAGTATTTT.

This clonotype was counted at least ten times. This chain joins TRBV29-1 and TRBJ2-7, with D hard to call. Trimming cost V 6 bases and J 5 bases, with 11 bases left between them. Per germline, CDR1 SQVTM and CDR2 ANQGSEA. This CDR3 region has 11 residues. The CDR3 bases are TGCAGCGTAAATCTTTGGGACGAGCAGTACTTC. Protein: CSVNLWDEQYF.

This clonotype was observed at least ten times. The gene calls are TRBV3-1 and TRBJ1-2; perhaps TRBD1 as D (6 bases). V lost 3 bases to trimming and J lost 2 bases, with 10 bases between them. The V gene's germline CDR1 is LGHDT and CDR2 YNNKEL (reference sequence). The CDR3 has 14 residues. DNA for the CDR3: TGTGCCAGCAGCCAGCAGGGGAGGAACTATGGCTACACCTTC. It translates to CASSQQGRNYGYTF.

This clonotype was counted at least ten times. The rearrangement uses TRBV29-1 and TRBJ2-7; D is perhaps TRBD2 (5 bases). Trimming removed 1 base at V and 2 bases at J, with 15 bases between. The CDR3 extends over 15 amino acids. Per germline, CDR1 SQVTM and CDR2 ANQGSEA. The CDR3 DNA reads TGCAGCGTTGAAGTGGGATACCGAGGGACCTACGAGCAGTACTTC. Translated: CSVEVGYRGTYEQYF.

This clonotype was recorded many times. The chain links TRBV12-3 or TRBV12-4 to TRBJ2-3; no clear D. The length of the CDR3 is 14 residues. The V end lost 1 base, the J end lost 1 base, and 6 bases lay between the germline ends. CDR3 DNA sequence: TGTGCCAGCAGTTTAGTGGCAGGCACAGATACGCAGTATTTT. The encoded protein is CASSLVAGTDTQYF.

This chain links TRBV10-3 with TRBJ2-3; 9 bases are a match to TRBD2. Germline CDR1 and CDR2: ENHRY and SYGVKD. This CDR3 is built from 14 residues. With 10 bases clipped from V and 0 bases from J, the junction kept 5 bases outside the gene matches. The CDR3 loop reads CATRLAESTDTQYF. As DNA, the CDR3 is TGTGCCACCAGACTAGCGGAGAGCACAGATACGCAGTATTTT.

In its sample, this clonotype was seen many times. The chain uses TRBV5-1 and TRBJ1-1, with a possible D match to TRBD1 (5 bases). The CDR3 is 15 amino acids. The ends were cut back, 3 bases at V and 5 bases at J, with 17 bases in the middle. CDR1 is SGHRS and CDR2 is YFSETQ in the germline V gene. The CDR3 nucleotides are TGCGCCAGCAGCTCCCGGGCCGGGGCAAGTACTGAAGCTTTCTTT. Translated, it gives CASSSRAGASTEAFF.

The chain uses TRBV12-3 or TRBV12-4 and TRBJ1-4; possible D gene TRBD1, 6 bases. Trimming pared 5 bases from V and 3 bases from J, leaving 16 bases between. The CDR3 spans 16 residues. The CDR3 loop reads CASSLSVGAANEKLFF. CDR3 DNA: TGTGCCAGCAGTCTCAGTGTGGGGGCCGCTAATGAAAAACTGTTTTTT.

This clonotype was recorded only once. A much larger clone is a single base away; this may be a read error. The CDR3 end shows no conserved phenylalanine or tryptophan, and so a read error is likely. CDR3 sequence reads: CASTTGTQASTDTQYL. For the CDR3, the DNA is TGTGCCAGCACTACCGGGACCCAGGCTAGCACAGATACGCAGTATTTA. The chain employs TRBV5-6 and TRBJ2-3; D is perhaps TRBD1 or TRBD2 (5 bases each). CDR3 length: 16 residues. The germline V and J ends were trimmed by 6 bases and 0 bases, with 17 bases remaining between them. Germline-derived CDR1 and CDR2 are SGHDT and YYEEEE.

The chain combines TRBV7-8 with TRBJ1-4; 7 bases are a match to TRBD1. V trimming: 3 bases; J trimming: 8 bases; junction bases outside the gene matches: 6. CDR3 length: 14 amino acids. The V gene's germline CDR1 is SGHVS and CDR2 FQNEAQ. The CDR3 bases are TGTGCCAGCAGCTTGACAGGGATGGGGGAAAAACTGTTTTTT. It specifies CASSLTGMGEKLFF.

This clonotype was found many times. The gene calls are TRBV6-1 and TRBJ2-7; the match to TRBD1 covers 10 bases. In germline, CDR1 is MNHNS, CDR2 SASEGT. The CDR3 runs 15 residues. V dropped 4 bases and J dropped 4; count of bases not matched to a gene: 7. The CDR3 is CASSADRTGGYEQYF. The CDR3 DNA reads as TGTGCCAGCAGTGCCGACAGGACAGGGGGGTACGAGCAGTACTTC.